The sequence of this TCR beta chain was determined in a study of cytomegalovirus exposure and HLA in healthy donors. Study overall: The study placed 80% to 90% of its approximately 400 genotyped donors in the Caucasian-associated ancestry cluster. Whole-study findings and limits: A highly shared variant cluster was judged a likely technical artifact. Because they were indistinguishable, some V segments, including TRBV6-2 and TRBV6-3, were excluded. The records held CMV serostatus as the only immune exposure information.

The PCR employed 60 Vbeta primers together with 13 Jbeta primers. Method: immunoSEQ multiplex PCR; TCRdb's copy keeps in-frame clones and lacks some. Among approximately 160,000 clones, about two thirds were seen once, and the ten largest hold approximately 4.5%. Regarding this clone: Its antigen is undetermined.

V was pared by 0 bases and J by 2 bases, with 8 bases of the junction left unmatched. The CDR3 sequence is 17 residues long. The germline V gene has CDR1 KGHSH and CDR2 LQKENI. The chain employs TRBV18 and TRBJ1-2, with TRBD1 matching over 8 bases. This receptor was identified in a woman in her late teens or twenties in good health and CMV-seropositive. What was sequenced was PBMCs. The CDR3 sequence is CASSPPERAGGNYGYTF. CDR3 coding DNA: TGTGCCAGCTCACCACCGGAGCGGGCAGGGGGCAACTATGGCTACACCTTC.